The entry below gives a single T cell receptor beta chain sequence along with its context. This record comes from a study of T cell responses to AZD1222 COVID-19 vaccine. Method: immunoSEQ multiplex PCR; TCRdb's copy keeps in-frame clones and lacks some. The sample carries 150,000 to 200,000 clones, around nine tenths recorded once. This TCR came from an adult in good health. Specimen: peripheral blood, collected on day 0 of AZD1222 vaccination.

CDR3 loop: CASSQDPGAAYNEQFF. The DNA for the CDR3 is TGCGCCAGCAGCCAAGATCCGGGAGCGGCCTACAATGAGCAGTTCTTC. This chain joins TRBV4-3 and TRBJ2-1; tentatively, D is TRBD2 (6 bases). The germline gives CDR1 LGHNA, CDR2 YSLEER. Trimming pared 0 bases from V and 2 bases from J, leaving 11 bases between. This CDR3 has 16 residues.